These 10 T cell receptor beta chains were all obtained from the same sample, sequenced in a study of PD-1 blockade in classical Hodgkin lymphoma. No patient escaped relapse after autologous stem cell transplantation, and brentuximab vedotin exposure varied. The CD8+ T cells came from thawed PBMCs through magnetic negative selection. The protocol was immunoSEQ multiplex PCR, while the TCRdb copy is restricted to in-frame clones and leaves out a portion. The sample carries about 7,900 clones, 70% to 90% recorded once. The material sequenced was CD8+ T cells from blood, taken at baseline. The receptors shown here come from a human donor with classical Hodgkin lymphoma.

CDR3 region: CASSEVRSSYEQYF. The CDR3 DNA reads as TGTGCCAGCAGTGAAGTCCGGAGCTCCTACGAGCAGTACTTC. V usage is TRBV6-1 and J usage is TRBJ2-7; no clear D. V lost 1 base, J lost 0 bases, and 7 bases lay in between. The CDR3 extends over 14 amino acids. Looked up from germline, CDR1 is MNHNS and CDR2 is SASEGT.

The chain has TRBV28 and TRBJ2-5, with a weak D call TRBD1 (7 bases). Trimming took off 3 bases at V and 4 bases at J, with 21 bases between the two ends. CDR1 is MDHEN, CDR2 SYDVKM, per germline. The CDR3 is made up of 17 amino acids. The DNA for the CDR3 is TGTGCCAGCAGTTTGGGGGGAGAGGGGGCCCGGGGAGAGACCCAGTACTTC. Translating it yields CASSLGGEGARGETQYF.

This clone is large by share. This sample includes further DNA sequences coding for the same CDR3. The genes are TRBV6-5 and TRBJ2-7; perhaps TRBD2 as D (6 bases). The CDR3 covers 14 residues. Between the trimmed V and J ends, which lost 0 bases and 3 bases, there was a span of 9 bases. Per germline, CDR1 MNHEY and CDR2 SVGAGI. The CDR3 sequence is CASSYSLGGYEQYF. The CDR3 nucleotides read TGTGCCAGCAGTTACTCTTTGGGGGGCTACGAGCAGTACTTC.

This chain uses TRBV6-5 with TRBJ1-1; 8 bases line up with TRBD1. The V gene end was trimmed by 5 bases and the J gene end by 1 base; junction bases not matched to a gene: 3. This CDR3 contains 14 residues. The V gene's germline CDR1 is MNHEY and CDR2 SVGAGI. CDR3 in amino acids: CASSEDRENTEAFF. The CDR3 region has the DNA TGTGCCAGCAGTGAGGACAGGGAGAACACTGAAGCTTTCTTT.

J is TRBJ1-5 and V is TRBV27; weak D call: TRBD1 (6 bases). V lost 6 bases to trimming and J lost 5 bases, with 17 bases between them. The CDR3 is 15 amino acids. Germline-derived CDR1 and CDR2 are MNHEY and SMNVEV (reference sequence). CDR3 in DNA: TGTGCCAGCAGCCCCGGACGGGGGCGGGATCAGCCCCAGCATTTT. Its translation: CASSPGRGRDQPQHF.

The CDR3 bases are TGTGCCAGCAGCAGCAGGACAGGGGGTTACCAAGAGACCCAGTACTTC. The encoded protein is CASSSRTGGYQETQYF. The chain uses TRBV13 and TRBJ2-5; 10 nucleotides align to TRBD1. Germline CDR1 and CDR2: PRHDT and FYEKMQ (reference sequence). V was clipped by 5 bases and J by 0 bases; unmatched bases: 6. This CDR3 is built from 16 residues. The complete variable domain, with remaining parts taken from reference TRBV13 and TRBJ2-5, reads AAGVIQSPRHLIKEKRETATLKCYPIPRHDTVYWYQQGPGQDPQFLISFYEKMQSDKGSIPDRFSAQQFSDYHSELNMSSLELGDSALYFCASSSRTGGYQETQYFGPGTRLLVL.

The chain combines TRBV11-2 with TRBJ2-1, with 12 bases that match TRBD1. This CDR3 has 18 amino acids. The germline CDR1 and CDR2 sequences are SGHAT and FQNNGV. Unmatched junction bases numbered 11, after V lost 8 bases and J lost 0 bases. CDR3 bases: TGTGCCAGCCGACCCGGGACAGGGGGCTTAAGCTCCTACAATGAGCAGTTCTTC. It codes for CASRPGTGGLSSYNEQFF.

V gene TRBV30 combines with J gene TRBJ2-1, with D possibly being TRBD2 (5 bases). The CDR3 is 11 residues long. Germline V lookup: CDR1 GTSNPN, CDR2 SVGIG (reference sequence). V lost 8 bases to trimming and J lost 4 bases, with 9 bases between them. The CDR3 reads CAGGRYNEQFF. Written as DNA, the CDR3 is TGTGCCGGAGGACGGTACAATGAGCAGTTCTTC. The full variable domain, rest sourced from reference TRBV30 and TRBJ2-1, is SQTIHQWPATLVQPVGSPLSLECTVEGTSNPNLYWYRQAAGRGLQLLFYSVGIGQISSEVPQNLSASRPQDRQFILSSKKLLLSDSGFYLCAGGRYNEQFFGPGTRLTVL.

The V and J genes are TRBV4-1 and TRBJ2-3; 8 nucleotides agree with TRBD2. V lost 8 bases and J lost 3; bases outside the gene matches: 16. Germline CDR1 and CDR2: MGHRA and YSYEKL. The CDR3 runs 17 residues. The CDR3 coding sequence is TGCGCCAGCCGCCCTCGTCCGGGAGGGCCTCTAACAGATACGCAGTATTTT. Amino acids: CASRPRPGGPLTDTQYF.

The chain uses TRBV7-9 and TRBJ1-5; maybe TRBD1 (5 bases). The CDR3 length is 14 residues. V lost 5 bases to trimming and J lost 7 bases, with 15 bases between them. Germline lookup yields CDR1 SEHNR and CDR2 FQNEAQ (reference sequence). The CDR3 spells CASSLGVGIQPQHF. CDR3 nucleotides: TGTGCCAGCAGCCTAGGGGTAGGGATCCAGCCCCAGCATTTT.